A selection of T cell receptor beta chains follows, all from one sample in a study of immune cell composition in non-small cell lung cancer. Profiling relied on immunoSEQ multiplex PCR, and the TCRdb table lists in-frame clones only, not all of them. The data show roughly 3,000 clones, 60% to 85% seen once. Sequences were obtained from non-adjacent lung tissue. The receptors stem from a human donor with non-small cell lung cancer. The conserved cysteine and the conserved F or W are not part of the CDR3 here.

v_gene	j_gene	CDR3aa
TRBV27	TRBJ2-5	ASSPRGTSGNPSGETQY
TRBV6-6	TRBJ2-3	ASSLWTSGSQDTQY
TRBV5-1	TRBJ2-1	ASIGGLAGGNEQF
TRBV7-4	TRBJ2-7	ASSPRQGPNHEQY
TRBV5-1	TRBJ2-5	ASSLAGSIRGETQY
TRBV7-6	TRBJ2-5	ASSLVGHVLGGGYQETQY
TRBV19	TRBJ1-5	ASSRDRDGKQPQH
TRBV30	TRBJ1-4	AWMGTTNEKLF
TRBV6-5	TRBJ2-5	ASSYSAGDGETQY
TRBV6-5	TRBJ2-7	ASTGTGGGYEQY
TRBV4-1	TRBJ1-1	ASSQSVRETEAF
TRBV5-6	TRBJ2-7	ASTISPGGAVQYEQY
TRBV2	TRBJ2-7	ASSRQVSYEQY
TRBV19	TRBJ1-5	ASRTSSGDGGYSNQPQH
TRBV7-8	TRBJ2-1	ASSPRLGFGREANDEQF
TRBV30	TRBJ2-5	AWSVRTGLVGAETQY